This TCR beta chain was found in a study of CD8 T cells in Susac syndrome. Study-wide points: The number of individuals included in the study's TCR sequencing and HLA analysis was acknowledged as relatively small.

This CDR3 is built from 14 residues. Germline CDR1 MNHEY, CDR2 SVGAGI. Trimming left V 1 base short and J 5 bases short, with 12 bases between. A remark on this clonotype: As yet, its antigen is unknown.

An amount of RNA that ranged from about 0.45 to 1 ug was reverse transcribed with random hexamers. The authors amplified TCR beta CDR3 across 54 Vbeta and 13 Jbeta using immunoSEQ multiplex PCR. TCRdb re-called the immunoSEQ multiplex PCR reads through MiXCR, storing one row per CDR3 protein. The sample comprises some 220,000 distinct CDR3 sequences, 95% of which are singletons, and 0.095% rests with the top ten. Source material: CD4+ T cells from PBMCs. This chain uses TRBV6-5 with TRBJ2-7, with D maybe TRBD2 (6 bases). This sequence was found in a human donor with multiple sclerosis. The CDR3 spells CASSYWRDGNEQYF. The CDR3 nucleotides are TGTGCCAGCAGTTACTGGAGGGATGGCAACGAGCAGTACTTC.